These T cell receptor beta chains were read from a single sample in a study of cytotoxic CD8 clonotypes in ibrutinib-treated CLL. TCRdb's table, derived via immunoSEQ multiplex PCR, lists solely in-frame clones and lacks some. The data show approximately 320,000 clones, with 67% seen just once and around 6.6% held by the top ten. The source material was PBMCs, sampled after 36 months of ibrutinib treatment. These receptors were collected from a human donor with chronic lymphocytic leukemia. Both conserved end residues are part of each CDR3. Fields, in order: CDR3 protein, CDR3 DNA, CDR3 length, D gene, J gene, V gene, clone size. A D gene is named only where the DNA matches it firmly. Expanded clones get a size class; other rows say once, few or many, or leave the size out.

CASSMTGSLLNEQFF	TGTGCCAGCAGCATGACAGGGTCTCTTCTTAATGAGCAGTTCTTC	15	TRBD1	TRBJ2-1	TRBV27	few
CASSFGNYGYTF	TGTGCCAGCAGTTTTGGGAACTATGGCTACACCTTC	12	-	TRBJ1-2	TRBV6-5	few
CAIARVAGGTDTQYF	TGTGCCATTGCCCGAGTAGCGGGAGGCACAGATACGCAGTATTTT	15	TRBD2	TRBJ2-3	TRBV10-3	-
CASTRWEMGDIHTGELFF	TGTGCCAGCACGAGGTGGGAGATGGGGGACATACACACCGGGGAGCTGTTTTTT	18	-	TRBJ2-2	TRBV2	few
CASSLAGSTQYF	TGTGCCAGCAGCTTAGCGGGTAGCACGCAGTATTTT	12	-	TRBJ2-3	TRBV7-6	-
CASSLGGSGELFF	TGTGCCAGCAGCTTAGGGGGCTCTGGGGAGCTGTTTTTT	13	-	TRBJ2-2	TRBV7-9	few
CSVRDTGIYEQYF	TGCAGCGTCCGGGACACGGGAATCTACGAGCAGTACTTC	13	-	TRBJ2-7	TRBV29-1	-
CASSVTGGYEQYF	TGTGCCAGCAGCGTAACAGGGGGCTACGAGCAGTACTTC	13	TRBD1	TRBJ2-7	TRBV7-9	-
CASSLGPGQGHYGYTF	TGTGCCAGCAGCTTGGGTCCGGGACAGGGCCACTATGGCTACACCTTC	16	TRBD1	TRBJ1-2	TRBV7-9	once
CASSSGAIGQPQHF	TGTGCCAGCAGTTCGGGGGCGATTGGACAGCCCCAGCATTTT	14	-	TRBJ1-5	TRBV28	-
CASSDWGDNNEQFF	TGTGCCAGCAGTGATTGGGGGGATAACAATGAGCAGTTCTTC	14	-	TRBJ2-1	TRBV25-1	-
CASTKSRLLNYGYTF	TGTGCCAGCACTAAATCCAGACTGCTTAACTATGGCTACACCTTC	15	-	TRBJ1-2	TRBV6-5	-
CASSTRTDTQYF	TGTGCCAGTAGTACCCGCACAGATACGCAGTATTTT	12	-	TRBJ2-3	TRBV19	-
CASSPEGFQYEQYF	TGTGCCAGCTCACCGGAAGGTTTCCAGTACGAGCAGTACTTC	14	-	TRBJ2-7	TRBV18	-
CASSSPGPTSGYTF	TGTGCCAGCAGTTCCCCCGGACCGACCTCGGGCTACACCTTC	14	-	TRBJ1-2	TRBV28	-
CASSPHFDTQYF	TGTGCCAGCAGCCCCCACTTCGATACGCAGTATTTT	12	-	TRBJ2-3	TRBV13	-